Listed here are 22 T cell receptor beta chains from one sample, sequenced in a study of cytomegalovirus exposure and HLA in healthy donors. This PCR relied on a set of 60 Vbeta primers and 13 Jbeta primers. Profiling relied on immunoSEQ multiplex PCR, and the TCRdb table lists in-frame clones only, not all of them. The sample yields 60,000 to 90,000 clones, 70% seen once. Sequenced material: PBMCs. These receptor sequences come from a woman aged 50 to 65 in good health and CMV-seropositive.

The chain recombines TRBV27 with TRBJ2-1, with 8 bases fitting TRBD2. CDR3 length: 16 residues. V lost 6 bases to trimming and J lost 7 bases; unmatched junction nucleotides: 14. The germline V gene has CDR1 MNHEY and CDR2 SMNVEV (reference sequence). As DNA, the CDR3 is TGTGCCAGCAGGGGCGCGGGAGGCCCGGGAGGGAATGAGCAGTTCTTC. Its protein product is CASRGAGGPGGNEQFF.

This chain joins TRBV5-1 and TRBJ2-5, with 10 bases identical to TRBD1. Trimming took 4 bases from V and 0 from J; bases not matched to a gene: 3. The germline V gene has CDR1 SGHRS and CDR2 YFSETQ. The length of the CDR3 is 15 residues. The CDR3 sequence is CASSIGTGDQETQYF. The CDR3 DNA reads as TGCGCCAGCAGCATCGGGACAGGGGACCAAGAGACCCAGTACTTC.

The chain recombines TRBV5-1 with TRBJ2-1; 12 positions agree with TRBD2. This CDR3 contains 18 residues. The junction had 11 bases not matched to a gene; V was cut back by 2 bases and J by 5 bases. Per the germline V gene, CDR1 is SGHRS and CDR2 is YFSETQ. The CDR3 loop reads CASSFWTSGALQDNEQFF. CDR3 sequence (DNA): TGCGCCAGCAGCTTCTGGACTAGCGGGGCCCTTCAAGACAATGAGCAGTTCTTC.

This clone was seen a handful of times. The chain links TRBV7-6 to TRBJ1-2; 7 bases are a match to TRBD1. There are 14 residues in the CDR3. Germline CDR1 SGHVS, CDR2 FNYEAQ. J was trimmed by 3 bases and V by 3 bases; bases with no gene match: 4. The CDR3: CASSLGRGDYGYTF. The CDR3 nucleotides are TGTGCCAGCAGCTTGGGCAGGGGGGACTATGGCTACACCTTC. Full variable domain (rest looked up from reference TRBV7-6 and TRBJ1-2): GAGVSQSPRYKVTKRGQDVALRCDPISGHVSLYWYRQALGQGPEFLTYFNYEAQQDKSGLPNDRFSAERPEGSISTLTIQRTEQRDSAMYRCASSLGRGDYGYTFGSGTRLTVV.

The chain couples TRBV28 to TRBJ1-6, with D maybe TRBD1 (5 bases). CDR1 and CDR2 (germline): MDHEN, SYDVKM. With 2 bases removed from V and 9 bases from J, the gap between germline ends came to 14 bases. This CDR3 has 15 amino acids. The CDR3 spells CASSLRAGMVSPLHF. The DNA of the CDR3 is TGTGCCAGCAGTTTACGGGCAGGGATGGTTTCACCCCTCCACTTT.

The rearrangement links TRBV10-3 to TRBJ2-6; D is perhaps TRBD2 (6 bases). CDR3 length: 15 residues. Germline lookup yields CDR1 ENHRY and CDR2 SYGVKD. V dropped 2 bases and J dropped 6 bases, with 11 bases sitting between them. The CDR3 spells CAISERSSEANVLTF. For the CDR3, the DNA is TGTGCCATCAGTGAGCGGTCTAGCGAGGCCAACGTCCTGACTTTC.

This clone has only a few counts. The gene calls are TRBV6-1 and TRBJ2-7, with TRBD1 matching over 10 bases. Germline CDR1 and CDR2: MNHNS and SASEGT. V shed 2 bases, J shed 2 bases, and the junction held 9 bases outside the gene matches. The CDR3 has 17 residues. The CDR3: CASSESGGQGPTYEQYF. As DNA, the CDR3 is TGTGCCAGCAGTGAAAGTGGGGGACAGGGGCCAACCTACGAGCAGTACTTC.

This clone has at least ten counts. One junction end does not reproduce the germline sequence, and a read error may be involved. The chain combines TRBV11-2 with TRBJ2-7, with 11 bases fitting TRBD2. Looked up from germline, CDR1 is SGHAT and CDR2 is FQNNGV. The CDR3 contains 14 residues. The CDR3 DNA is TGTGCCAGCAGATTAGGGACTAGCGGCTACGAGCAGTACTTC. Translated: CASRLGTSGYEQYF.

The chain carries TRBV5-8 and TRBJ2-1; weak D call: TRBD1 (5 bases). Trimming removed 6 bases at V and 5 bases at J, with 18 bases between. This CDR3 region has 15 residues. Germline-derived CDR1 and CDR2 are SGHTS and YDEGEE. The CDR3 coding sequence is TGTGCCAGCACCATTGGGGCAGCCATCCACAATGAGCAGTTCTTC. It codes for CASTIGAAIHNEQFF.

This clone was counted once. V and J are TRBV19 and TRBJ1-3, with D hard to call. V was pared by 6 bases and J by 7 bases, with 19 bases between. Germline CDR1 and CDR2: LNHDA and SQIVND (reference sequence). This CDR3 spans 15 amino acids. CDR3 loop: CASSPQSAVWNTIYF. CDR3 bases: TGTGCCAGTAGCCCCCAGAGTGCGGTATGGAACACCATATATTTT.

The chain joins TRBV7-2 to TRBJ1-2; D might be TRBD1 (6 bases). This CDR3 is built from 15 residues. The germline gives CDR1 SGHTA, CDR2 FQGNSA. Trimming took off 1 base at V and 4 bases at J, with 13 bases between the two ends. CDR3 sequence (DNA): TGTGCCAGCAGCTTAGGAGGGGGGGGACCCTATGGCTACACCTTC. Its translation is CASSLGGGGPYGYTF.

The rearrangement joins TRBV7-3 to TRBJ1-1; 11 positions agree with TRBD1. V was clipped by 5 bases and J by 6 bases; unmatched bases: 5. The V gene's germline CDR1 is SGHTA and CDR2 FQGTGA. This CDR3 contains 14 residues. The CDR3 sequence: CASSGGTGGSEAFF. CDR3 nucleotide sequence: TGTGCCAGCAGCGGAGGGACAGGGGGATCTGAAGCTTTCTTT.

The rearrangement links TRBV6-6 to TRBJ1-1; D gene unclear. CDR1 and CDR2 (germline): MNHNY, SVGAGI (reference sequence). V was clipped by 0 bases and J by 0 bases, with 8 bases between them. CDR3 size: 15 residues. The CDR3 DNA reads as TGTGCCAGCAGTTACTCTGGGCGAGTGAACACTGAAGCTTTCTTT. It codes for CASSYSGRVNTEAFF.

V gene TRBV4-3 combines with J gene TRBJ1-2; D gene ambiguous. The CDR3 covers 13 residues. V gave up 0 bases and J gave up 8 bases, with 10 bases separating them. Germline CDR1 reads LGHNA; CDR2 reads YSLEER. The CDR3: CASSQESLVGYTF. CDR3 bases: TGCGCCAGCAGCCAAGAATCGTTAGTCGGCTACACCTTC.

The chain combines TRBV28 with TRBJ1-1, with D unclear. Germline V gene data show CDR1 as MDHEN and CDR2 as SYDVKM. V was shortened by 3 bases and J by 2 bases, with 16 bases between the two germline ends. The CDR3 totals 16 residues. Written as DNA, the CDR3 is TGTGCCAGCAGTTTGAGTAGCGTCACAGATAACACTGAAGCTTTCTTT. Protein: CASSLSSVTDNTEAFF.

This clone was observed a handful of times. This may be a read error: a much more frequent sequence differs by one nucleotide. CDR3 DNA: TGTGCCAGCAGTGGGACTAGCGGGGGGGCAGATACGCAGTATTTT. Its protein product is CASSGTSGGADTQYF. The chain uses TRBV6-4 and TRBJ2-3, with 15 bases aligning to TRBD2. Losses at the gene ends were 4 bases for V and 4 bases for J; bases not matched to a gene: 0. Looked up from germline, CDR1 is MRHNA and CDR2 is SNTAGT. The CDR3 runs 15 residues.

Points on this clone: Other nucleotide sequences in the sample specify the same CDR3. The rearrangement joins TRBV4-3 to TRBJ1-3; D unclear. The CDR3 is 15 amino acids. Germline V gives CDR1 LGHNA, CDR2 YSLEER. The V gene lost 0 bases and the J gene lost 2 bases, with 8 bases spanning the gap. CDR3 in DNA: TGCGCCAGCAGCCAAGATCGGCAGGCTGGAAACACCATATATTTT. It specifies CASSQDRQAGNTIYF.

This chain uses TRBV7-2 with TRBJ1-1; D not resolved. This CDR3 comprises 15 residues. Trimming took 0 bases from V and 0 from J, leaving 8 bases between them. The germline V gene has CDR1 SGHTA and CDR2 FQGNSA. CDR3 amino acids: CASSLAAVMNTEAFF. CDR3 nucleotides: TGTGCCAGCAGCTTAGCAGCGGTAATGAACACTGAAGCTTTCTTT.

This sequence joins TRBV4-3 and TRBJ2-3; 10 nucleotides match TRBD1. In germline, CDR1 is LGHNA, CDR2 YSLEER. The V and J ends lost 0 bases and 4 bases, in that order; junction bases with no gene match: 4. This CDR3 contains 16 residues. The CDR3 loop reads CASSQDIGQGADTQYF. CDR3 in DNA: TGCGCCAGCAGCCAAGATATTGGACAGGGGGCAGATACGCAGTATTTT.

The J gene is TRBJ2-7, the V gene TRBV5-1, with D perhaps TRBD1 (6 bases). The germline V and J ends were trimmed by 9 bases and 2 bases, with 18 bases remaining between them. From germline, CDR1 is SGHRS and CDR2 YFSETQ. The CDR3 consists of 14 residues. The CDR3 DNA reads TGCGCCACGTCGCCCGGGACACCCGCCTACGAGCAGTACTTC. The encoded protein is CATSPGTPAYEQYF.

The rearrangement joins TRBV7-6 to TRBJ2-3, with 9 bases matching TRBD2. V shed 2 bases, J shed 2 bases, and the junction held 5 bases outside the gene matches. Germline V CDR1 and CDR2: SGHVS, FNYEAQ. The CDR3 totals 16 residues. CDR3: CASSLPSGDLTDTQYF. In nucleotides, the CDR3 is TGTGCCAGCAGCTTACCTAGCGGGGACCTCACAGATACGCAGTATTTT.

The V call is TRBV10-3, the J call TRBJ1-1; 9 bases align to TRBD1. CDR3 size: 14 residues. Trimming took 7 bases from V and 6 from J; bases not matched to a gene: 9. Germline loops: CDR1 ENHRY, CDR2 SYGVKD. The DNA for the CDR3 is TGTGCCATCAACCAACAGGGGGCTGGGTCTGAAGCTTTCTTT. Amino acid sequence: CAINQQGAGSEAFF.